This T cell receptor beta chain stems from a study of shared clonotypes between healthy human individuals. Trimming pared 7 bases from V and 5 bases from J, leaving 14 bases between. This CDR3 is built from 14 residues. The V gene's germline CDR1 is MNHNS and CDR2 SASEGT. Sequencing used immunoSEQ multiplex PCR; TCRdb keeps in-frame clones, though not all of them. The sample gives about 2.4 million clones, approximately 92% of which show up once; around 0.14% is in the top ten. V gene TRBV6-1 combines with J gene TRBJ1-4, with D uncertain. The TCR comes from a man aged 18-30 years in good health. Sequenced sample: naive CD4+ T cells sorted from blood. The subset denotes: CD45RA+ positively selected. CDR3 nucleotides: TGTGCCAGCACTAAGGGAGGAGTAAATGAAAAACTGTTTTTT. It translates to CASTKGGVNEKLFF.